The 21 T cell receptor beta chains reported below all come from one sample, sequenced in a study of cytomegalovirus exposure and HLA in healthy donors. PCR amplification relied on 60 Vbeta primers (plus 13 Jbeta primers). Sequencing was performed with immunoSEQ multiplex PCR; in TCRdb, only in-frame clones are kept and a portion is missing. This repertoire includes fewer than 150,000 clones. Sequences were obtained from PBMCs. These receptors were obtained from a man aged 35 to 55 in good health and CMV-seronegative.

The CDR3 spells CASSLSPRANNEQFF. For the CDR3, the DNA is TGTGCCAGCAGCTTATCCCCGCGGGCCAACAATGAGCAGTTCTTC. The chain recombines TRBV11-2 with TRBJ2-1; the D gene is possibly TRBD2 (5 bases). The CDR3 totals 15 residues. Germline CDR1 and CDR2: SGHAT and FQNNGV. V lost 2 bases to trimming and J lost 5 bases, with 13 bases between them.

The CDR3 loop reads CASSLATSYEQYF. The CDR3, as DNA: TGTGCCAGCAGCTTGGCAACCTCCTACGAGCAGTACTTC. The chain is built from TRBV7-2 and TRBJ2-7; D unclear. V lost 3 bases, J lost 0 bases, and 6 bases lay in between. CDR3 length: 13 residues. The V gene's germline CDR1 is SGHTA and CDR2 FQGNSA.

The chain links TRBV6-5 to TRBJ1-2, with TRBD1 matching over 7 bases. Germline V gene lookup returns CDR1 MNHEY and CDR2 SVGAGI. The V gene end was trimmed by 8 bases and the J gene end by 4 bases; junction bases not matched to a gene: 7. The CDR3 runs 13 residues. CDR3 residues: CASWRQGSYGYTF. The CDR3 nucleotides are TGTGCCAGCTGGAGACAGGGCTCCTATGGCTACACCTTC.

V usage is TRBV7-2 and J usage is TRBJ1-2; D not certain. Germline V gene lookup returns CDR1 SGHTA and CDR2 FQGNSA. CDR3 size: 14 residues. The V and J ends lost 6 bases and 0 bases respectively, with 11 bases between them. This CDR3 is CASSRAFSNYGYTF. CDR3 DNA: TGTGCCAGCAGTCGAGCTTTCTCTAACTATGGCTACACCTTC.

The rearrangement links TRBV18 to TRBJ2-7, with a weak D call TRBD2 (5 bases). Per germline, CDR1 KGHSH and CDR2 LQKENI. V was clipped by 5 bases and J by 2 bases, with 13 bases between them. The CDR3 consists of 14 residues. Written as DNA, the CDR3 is TGTGCCAGCTCAGGAATTAGCGACACCTACGAGCAGTACTTC. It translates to CASSGISDTYEQYF.

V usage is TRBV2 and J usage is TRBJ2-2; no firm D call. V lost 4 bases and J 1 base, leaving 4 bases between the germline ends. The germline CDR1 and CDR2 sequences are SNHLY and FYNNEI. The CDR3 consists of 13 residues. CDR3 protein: CASSAGNTGELFF. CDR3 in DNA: TGTGCCAGCAGTGCGGGGAACACCGGGGAGCTGTTTTTT.

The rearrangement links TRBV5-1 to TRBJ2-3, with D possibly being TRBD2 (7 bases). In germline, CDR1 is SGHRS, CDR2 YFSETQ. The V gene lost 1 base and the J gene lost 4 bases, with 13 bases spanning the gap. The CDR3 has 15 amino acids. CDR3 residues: CASSLTGGPADTQYF. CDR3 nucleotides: TGCGCCAGCAGCTTGACGGGGGGCCCGGCAGATACGCAGTATTTT.

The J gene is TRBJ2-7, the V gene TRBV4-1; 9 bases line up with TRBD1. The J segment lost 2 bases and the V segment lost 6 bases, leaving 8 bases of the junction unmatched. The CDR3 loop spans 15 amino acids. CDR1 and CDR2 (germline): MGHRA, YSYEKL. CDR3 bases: TGCGCCAGCAGTCTGACCGGGACAGGGACCTACGAGCAGTACTTC. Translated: CASSLTGTGTYEQYF.

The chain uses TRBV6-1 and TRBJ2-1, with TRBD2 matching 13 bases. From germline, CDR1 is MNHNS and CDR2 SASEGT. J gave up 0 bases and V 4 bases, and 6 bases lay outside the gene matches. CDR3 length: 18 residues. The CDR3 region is CASSAERTSGGSYNEQFF. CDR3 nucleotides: TGTGCCAGCAGTGCGGAAAGGACTAGCGGGGGCTCCTACAATGAGCAGTTCTTC.

For the CDR3, the DNA is TGTGCCAGCAGCTTGGCGGGCAGGGGGCTTGGAGATACGCAGTATTTT. Translating it yields CASSLAGRGLGDTQYF. The V call is TRBV5-4, the J call TRBJ2-3, with TRBD1 identical over 8 bases. CDR1 and CDR2 from the germline V gene are SGHNT and YYREEE (reference sequence). The CDR3 is 16 residues long. Trimming took 0 bases from V and 5 from J; bases not matched to a gene: 8.

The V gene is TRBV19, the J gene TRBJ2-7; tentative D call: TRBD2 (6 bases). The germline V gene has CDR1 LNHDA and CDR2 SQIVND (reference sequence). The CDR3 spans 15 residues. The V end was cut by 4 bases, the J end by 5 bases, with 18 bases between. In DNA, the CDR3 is TGTGCCAGTAGTAGACGACTGGAGGGTATGGACGAGCAGTACTTC. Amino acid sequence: CASSRRLEGMDEQYF.

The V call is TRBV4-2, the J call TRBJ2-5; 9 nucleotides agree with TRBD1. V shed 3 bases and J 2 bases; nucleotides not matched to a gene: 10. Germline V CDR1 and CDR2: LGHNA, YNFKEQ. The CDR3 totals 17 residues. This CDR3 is CASSQRRGGQGQETQYF. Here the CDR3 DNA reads TGTGCCAGCAGCCAGCGAAGGGGCGGACAGGGGCAAGAGACCCAGTACTTC.

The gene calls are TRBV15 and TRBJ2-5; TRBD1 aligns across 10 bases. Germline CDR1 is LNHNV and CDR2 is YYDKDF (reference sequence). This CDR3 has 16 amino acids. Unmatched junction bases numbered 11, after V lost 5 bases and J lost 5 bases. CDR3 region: CATSLRQGARGETQYF. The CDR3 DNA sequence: TGTGCCACCAGCCTGAGACAGGGGGCTCGAGGGGAGACCCAGTACTTC.

This chain's CDR3 is CASSSGTSRGTEAFF. The CDR3 DNA reads TGTGCCAGTAGTTCAGGGACTTCCCGGGGCACTGAAGCTTTCTTT. This rearrangement joins TRBV19 to TRBJ1-1, with D perhaps TRBD1 (5 bases). In germline, CDR1 is LNHDA, CDR2 SQIVND (reference sequence). The V end lost 5 bases, the J end lost 4 bases, and 17 bases lay between the germline ends. This CDR3 contains 15 residues.

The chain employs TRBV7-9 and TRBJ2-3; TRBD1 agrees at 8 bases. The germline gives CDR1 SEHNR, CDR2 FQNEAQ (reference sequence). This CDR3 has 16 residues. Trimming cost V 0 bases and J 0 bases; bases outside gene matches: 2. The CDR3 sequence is CASSLAHRGSTDTQYF. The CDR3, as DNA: TGTGCCAGCAGCTTAGCGCACAGGGGGAGCACAGATACGCAGTATTTT.

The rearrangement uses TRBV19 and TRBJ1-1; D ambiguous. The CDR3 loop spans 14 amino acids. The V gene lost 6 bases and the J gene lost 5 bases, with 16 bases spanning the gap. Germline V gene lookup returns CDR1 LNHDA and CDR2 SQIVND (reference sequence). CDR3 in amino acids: CASRVSGYDTEAFF. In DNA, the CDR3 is TGTGCCAGTAGAGTATCCGGGTATGATACTGAAGCTTTCTTT.

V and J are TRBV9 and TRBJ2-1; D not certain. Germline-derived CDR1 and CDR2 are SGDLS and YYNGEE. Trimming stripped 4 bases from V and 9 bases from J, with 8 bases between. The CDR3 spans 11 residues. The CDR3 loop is CASSYVGEQFF. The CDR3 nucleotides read TGTGCCAGCAGCTATGTCGGTGAGCAGTTCTTC. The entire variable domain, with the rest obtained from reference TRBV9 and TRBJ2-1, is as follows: DSGVTQTPKHLITATGQRVTLRCSPRSGDLSVYWYQQSLDQGLQFLIQYYNGEERAKGNILERFSAQQFPDLHSELNLSSLELGDSALYFCASSYVGEQFFGPGTRLTVL.

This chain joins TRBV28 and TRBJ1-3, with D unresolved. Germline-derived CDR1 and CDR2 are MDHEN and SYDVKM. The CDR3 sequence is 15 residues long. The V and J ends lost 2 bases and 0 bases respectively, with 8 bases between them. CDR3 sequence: CASSLVQPSGNTIYF. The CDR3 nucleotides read TGTGCCAGCAGTTTAGTACAGCCCTCTGGAAACACCATATATTTT.

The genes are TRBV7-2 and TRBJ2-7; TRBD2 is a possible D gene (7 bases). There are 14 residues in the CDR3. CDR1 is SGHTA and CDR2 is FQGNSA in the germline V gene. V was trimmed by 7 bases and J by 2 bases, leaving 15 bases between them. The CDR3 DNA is TGTGCCAGCACTGAGACGGGGGGCCCCTACGAGCAGTACTTC. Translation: CASTETGGPYEQYF.

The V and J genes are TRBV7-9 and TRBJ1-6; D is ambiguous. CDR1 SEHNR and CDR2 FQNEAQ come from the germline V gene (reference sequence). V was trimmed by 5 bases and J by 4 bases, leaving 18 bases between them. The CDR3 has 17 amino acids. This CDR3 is CASSQFMSSAYNSPLHF. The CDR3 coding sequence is TGTGCCAGCAGCCAGTTTATGTCCTCCGCTTATAATTCACCCCTCCACTTT. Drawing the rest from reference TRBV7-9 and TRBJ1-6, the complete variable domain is DTGVSQNPRHKITKRGQNVTFRCDPISEHNRLYWYRQTLGQGPEFLTYFQNEAQLEKSRLLSDRFSAERPKGSFSTLEIQRTEQGDSAMYLCASSQFMSSAYNSPLHFGNGTRLTVT.

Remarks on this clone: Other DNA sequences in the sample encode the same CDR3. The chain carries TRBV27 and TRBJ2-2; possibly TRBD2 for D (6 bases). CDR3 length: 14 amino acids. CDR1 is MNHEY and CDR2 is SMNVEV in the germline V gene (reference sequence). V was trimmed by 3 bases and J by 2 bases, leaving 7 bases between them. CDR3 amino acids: CASSFAGNTGELFF. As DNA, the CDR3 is TGTGCCAGCAGTTTTGCGGGAAACACCGGGGAGCTGTTTTTT.